This T cell receptor (beta chain) originates from a study of graft-versus-host responses after intestinal transplantation. Assay used: immunoSEQ multiplex PCR; TCRdb lists only in-frame clones, some missing. The table includes over 9,000 clones, 90% to 95% detected once. This CDR3 is 15 amino acids long. Germline-derived CDR1 and CDR2 are LNHNV and YYDKDF (reference sequence). V lost 5 bases, J lost 5 bases, and 6 bases stayed unmatched. Another site or the posterior iliac crest supplied the bone marrow collected after transplant. Here the sequenced sample was bone marrow, taken approximately 530 days after intestinal transplantation. The sequence came from a human patient who received an intestinal transplant, so some T cells may come from the graft donor. The chain uses TRBV15 and TRBJ2-5; 12 positions agree with TRBD2. CDR3 loop: CATSGRLAGDETQYF. As DNA, the CDR3 is TGTGCCACCAGCGGCCGACTAGCGGGAGATGAGACCCAGTACTTC.